This entry describes one T cell receptor (beta chain). This table comes from immunoSEQ multiplex PCR, and its TCRdb copy is limited to in-frame clones, with some not included. The table has roughly 100,000 clones, approximately 80% seen once; the top ten hold 10% to 15%. The source of the sample is a study of blood T cell repertoires in COVID-19. Germline V gives CDR1 LNHDA, CDR2 SQIVND (reference sequence). The germline V and J ends were trimmed by 7 bases and 2 bases, with 18 bases remaining between them. This CDR3 has 16 residues. Specimen: peripheral blood. The source is a human donor in a cohort sampled during active or convalescent COVID-19. V gene TRBV19 combines with J gene TRBJ1-5, with D possibly being TRBD1 (5 bases). The CDR3 DNA is TGTGCCAGTACCCCCGGGAGGGGCGCGGGCAATCAGCCCCAGCATTTT. Residues: CASTPGRGAGNQPQHF.